The next 27 T cell receptor beta chains were all read from a single sample in a study of control samples from healthy donors and cancer patients. Sequenced by immunoSEQ multiplex PCR; TCRdb stores in-frame clones only, minus some. The data hold 82,000 or so clones, with roughly 93% observed a single time. Specimen: blood. These receptors were taken from a woman aged 18-29 years in good health.

The CDR3 sequence is CASSSLAGESTDTQYF. In nucleotides, the CDR3 is TGTGCCAGCAGCTCCCTAGCGGGGGAGTCCACAGATACGCAGTATTTT. This chain links TRBV11-2 with TRBJ2-3, with TRBD2 matching over 10 bases. After removal of 4 bases from V and 2 bases from J, the junction contained 6 bases not matched to a gene. Germline V gene lookup returns CDR1 SGHAT and CDR2 FQNNGV. The CDR3 runs 16 residues.

V is TRBV9 and J is TRBJ1-6, with D possibly TRBD1 on 6 matching bases. Trimming removed 0 bases at V and 10 bases at J, with 14 bases between. Germline CDR1 SGDLS, CDR2 YYNGEE. The CDR3 extends over 15 amino acids. CDR3 DNA sequence: TGTGCCAGCAGCGTAGACGGGGGCCCATGGTCACCCCTCCACTTT. It yields the protein CASSVDGGPWSPLHF.

Only one count was recorded for this clone. This chain uses TRBV5-1 with TRBJ1-2; D not certain. Germline CDR1 reads SGHRS; CDR2 reads YFSETQ. V was shortened by 0 bases and J by 2 bases, with 8 bases between the two germline ends. The CDR3 contains 14 residues. CDR3 coding DNA: TGCGCCAGCAGCTTGGGTGGAAGAAACTATGGCTACACCTTC. It yields the protein CASSLGGRNYGYTF.

The V and J genes are TRBV28 and TRBJ2-3; D remains unclear. Trimming shortened V by 5 bases and J by 6 bases, and 21 bases separated the two germline ends. CDR3 size: 16 residues. Germline V lookup: CDR1 MDHEN, CDR2 SYDVKM. CDR3 nucleotides: TGTGCCAGCAGTCTTTGGGGTGGCGTGGGCCGTGATACGCAGTATTTT. Protein: CASSLWGGVGRDTQYF.

In nucleotides, the CDR3 is TGTGCCAGCAGTGTGAACACAGATACGCAGTATTTT. Amino acids: CASSVNTDTQYF. The chain uses TRBV28 and TRBJ2-3; D remains ambiguous. Deletions cut 5 bases from V and 2 bases from J, with 5 bases between. Per germline, CDR1 MDHEN and CDR2 SYDVKM. This CDR3 has 12 amino acids. The variable domain in full, completed from reference TRBV28 and TRBJ2-3, reads DVKVTQSSRYLVKRTGEKVFLECVQDMDHENMFWYRQDPGLGLRLIYFSYDVKMKEKGDIPEGYSVSREKKERFSLILESASTNQTSMYLCASSVNTDTQYFGPGTRLTVL.

CDR3 bases: TGTGCCAGTAAACCGGACGGGAACACTGAAGCTTTCTTT. This codes for CASKPDGNTEAFF. The V and J genes are TRBV19 and TRBJ1-1; unclear D gene. V lost 7 bases to trimming and J lost 1 base, with 10 bases between them. The CDR3 is 13 residues long. CDR1 and CDR2 from the germline V gene are LNHDA and SQIVND (reference sequence).

The chain recombines TRBV28 with TRBJ2-7; possible D gene TRBD2, 7 bases. Germline CDR1 reads MDHEN; CDR2 reads SYDVKM. The CDR3 extends over 15 amino acids. The V end lost 5 bases, the J end lost 4 bases, and 18 bases lay between the germline ends. CDR3 coding DNA: TGTGCCAGCAGTGAGGGAGGGGGGCCCGGATACGAGCAGTACTTC. Translating it yields CASSEGGGPGYEQYF.

J is TRBJ2-3 and V is TRBV24-1; the match to TRBD2 covers 12 bases. CDR1 KGHDR and CDR2 SFDVKD come from the germline V gene. The CDR3 covers 17 residues. Trimming cost V 2 bases and J 3 bases; bases outside gene matches: 5. The CDR3 spells CATSDSTSGRGTDTQYF. The CDR3 nucleotides read TGTGCCACCAGTGATTCGACTAGCGGGAGAGGTACAGATACGCAGTATTTT.

The chain uses TRBV5-1 and TRBJ2-3; either TRBD1 or TRBD2 may supply D (5 bases each). V was trimmed by 0 bases and J by 2 bases, leaving 10 bases between them. The CDR3 is 15 amino acids. CDR1 SGHRS and CDR2 YFSETQ come from the germline V gene. The chain's CDR3 is CASSLVVGDTDTQYF. CDR3 coding DNA: TGCGCCAGCAGCTTGGTGGTGGGGGACACAGATACGCAGTATTTT.

V is TRBV21-1 and J is TRBJ2-3; TRBD2, the table's D call, was not compared with the DNA. TRBV21-1 is classified as a pseudogene. CDR3 length equals 17 residues. The CDR3 coding sequence is TGTGCCAGCAGCAAAGTTTCGGGAGGGCGGTATGCAGATACGCAGTATTTT. Translated: CASSKVSGGRYADTQYF.

This clone has just a few counts. The chain recombines TRBV6-2 or TRBV6-3 with TRBJ2-5; D unclear. There are 14 residues in the CDR3. Germline V gene data show CDR1 as MNHEY and CDR2 as SVGEGT. The V end lost 2 bases, the J end lost 3 bases, and 10 bases lay between the germline ends. The CDR3 DNA reads as TGTGCCAGCAGTTACGGGTTGGCCAAAGAGACCCAGTACTTC. Protein: CASSYGLAKETQYF.

The CDR3 sequence is CASSFSPQGGNTGELFF. The CDR3 DNA is TGTGCCAGCAGCTTCTCGCCACAGGGCGGTAACACCGGGGAGCTGTTTTTT. The chain combines TRBV7-8 with TRBJ2-2, with D perhaps matching TRBD1 (6 bases). This CDR3 has 17 residues. CDR1 is SGHVS, CDR2 FQNEAQ, per germline. V lost 3 bases to trimming and J lost 2 bases, with 16 bases between them.

The chain carries TRBV7-6 and TRBJ2-2; D possibly corresponds to TRBD1 (5 bases). The V end was cut by 3 bases, the J end by 1 base, with 9 bases between. The CDR3 is 15 residues long. CDR1 and CDR2 (germline): SGHVS, FNYEAQ. For the CDR3, the DNA is TGTGCCAGCAGCTTGTTAGGGGTGAACACCGGGGAGCTGTTTTTT. This sequence encodes CASSLLGVNTGELFF.

The rearrangement uses TRBV7-9 and TRBJ2-2; D uncertain. Per the germline V gene, CDR1 is SEHNR and CDR2 is FQNEAQ (reference sequence). The CDR3 covers 16 residues. The V end lost 7 bases, the J end lost 6 bases, and 21 bases lay between the germline ends. The CDR3 region is CASTPGGLSVAGELFF. The CDR3 nucleotides are TGTGCCAGCACCCCGGGTGGGCTATCAGTCGCCGGGGAGCTGTTTTTT.

The chain has TRBV2 and TRBJ2-7, with D perhaps TRBD1 (5 bases). This CDR3 region has 15 residues. Germline CDR1 SNHLY, CDR2 FYNNEI. V lost 10 bases and J 0 bases, leaving 19 bases between the germline ends. CDR3 region: CATQVFRVSSYEQYF. The CDR3 DNA reads as TGTGCCACCCAAGTTTTCAGGGTCAGCTCCTACGAGCAGTACTTC.

The genes are TRBV4-2 and TRBJ1-1, with a weak D call TRBD1 (6 bases). CDR3 length: 16 residues. From germline, CDR1 is LGHNA and CDR2 YNFKEQ. Between the trimmed V and J ends, which lost 1 base and 2 bases, there was a span of 14 bases. The CDR3 DNA reads TGTGCCAGCAGCCAAGTCCTGTCCAGGGGAAACACTGAAGCTTTCTTT. It specifies CASSQVLSRGNTEAFF.

The chain joins TRBV28 to TRBJ1-1, with 9 nucleotides matching TRBD1. Germline trimming cut 6 bases from V and 8 bases from J; bases unmatched to any gene: 4. CDR3 size: 12 residues. CDR1 and CDR2 (germline): MDHEN, SYDVKM. The CDR3 DNA reads as TGTGCCAGCAGCAGAGGGACAGGGGAAGCTTTCTTT. It codes for CASSRGTGEAFF.

V and J are TRBV15 and TRBJ2-6, with D tentatively TRBD2 (5 bases). Trimming removed 1 base at V and 2 bases at J, with 6 bases between. This CDR3 comprises 15 residues. CDR1 and CDR2 from the germline V gene are LNHNV and YYDKDF (reference sequence). The CDR3 protein is CATSRGGPGANVLTF. The CDR3 DNA reads as TGTGCCACCAGCAGAGGAGGGCCTGGGGCCAACGTCCTGACTTTC.

The chain carries TRBV4-3 and TRBJ1-3; TRBD1 agrees at 9 bases. The CDR3 is 15 residues long. Trimming removed 3 bases from V and 6 bases from J; junction bases left unmatched: 6. Germline-derived CDR1 and CDR2 are LGHNA and YSLEER. The CDR3 loop reads CASSQGTGSENTIYF. The DNA of the CDR3 is TGCGCCAGCAGCCAGGGGACAGGGTCCGAAAACACCATATATTTT.

As for this clone: One end of the junction does not line up with germline, which may come from a read error. The J gene is TRBJ2-7, the V gene TRBV4-2, with TRBD2 as a possible D gene (5 bases). Germline V gives CDR1 LGHNA, CDR2 YNFKEQ. This CDR3 is built from 13 residues. Here the CDR3 DNA reads TGTGCCAGCAGCCAAGCTTCGGACTTAAGGGCCAACTTC. This codes for CASSQASDLRANF.

V gene TRBV6-5 combines with J gene TRBJ2-5, with D tentatively TRBD1 or TRBD2 (5 bases each). This CDR3 has 15 residues. The V gene's germline CDR1 is MNHEY and CDR2 SVGAGI. Trimming took off 0 bases at V and 7 bases at J, with 15 bases between the two ends. The CDR3 protein is CASSYSTRGRGTQYF. CDR3 bases: TGTGCCAGCAGTTACTCGACTCGGGGCCGCGGGACCCAGTACTTC.

This chain joins TRBV28 and TRBJ1-4, with 9 bases aligning to TRBD1. V shed 8 bases, J shed 2 bases, and the junction held 15 bases outside the gene matches. The CDR3 is 18 amino acids. Per germline, CDR1 MDHEN and CDR2 SYDVKM. The CDR3 bases are TGTGCCAGCCGCCCGGACAGGGGAGTCTCGGCGACTAATGAAAAACTGTTTTTT. It encodes CASRPDRGVSATNEKLFF.

This clone was observed a single time. This chain links TRBV20-1 with TRBJ1-1; 7 bases line up with TRBD1. CDR3 length: 12 amino acids. Germline loops: CDR1 DFQATT, CDR2 SNEGSKA (reference sequence). Losses at the gene ends were 3 bases for V and 7 bases for J; bases not matched to a gene: 5. Here the CDR3 DNA reads TGCAGTGCTAGTGAGAGACAGGGTGAAGCTTTCTTT. Translating it yields CSASERQGEAFF.

The genes are TRBV19 and TRBJ1-2; unclear D gene. The CDR3 has 12 residues. Per germline, CDR1 LNHDA and CDR2 SQIVND (reference sequence). The CDR3 spells CATELVNYGYTF. In DNA, the CDR3 is TGTGCGACCGAGTTGGTTAACTATGGCTACACCTTC.

The rearrangement links TRBV27 to TRBJ2-7; 7 bases map to TRBD2. CDR3 size: 13 residues. V shed 9 bases, J shed 5 bases, and the junction held 10 bases outside the gene matches. Germline CDR1 is MNHEY and CDR2 is SMNVEV (reference sequence). In DNA form, the CDR3 reads TGTGCCAGTTCTTGGGCGGGAGTCAACGAGCAGTACTTC. Protein product: CASSWAGVNEQYF.

V gene TRBV5-1 combines with J gene TRBJ2-3; tentative D call: TRBD2 (6 bases). This CDR3 spans 15 amino acids. V shed 2 bases and J shed 6 bases, with 16 bases lying between them. The germline gives CDR1 SGHRS, CDR2 YFSETQ. CDR3 loop: CASSLRGLLSDTQYF. DNA for the CDR3: TGCGCCAGCAGCTTAAGGGGACTCCTCTCTGATACGCAGTATTTT.

This sequence joins TRBV7-2 and TRBJ2-2, with a possible D match to TRBD1 (5 bases). V shed 0 bases and J shed 5 bases, with 13 bases lying between them. CDR1 SGHTA and CDR2 FQGNSA come from the germline V gene. This CDR3 has 16 amino acids. The CDR3 sequence is CASSLAPRVWTGELFF. CDR3 DNA sequence: TGTGCCAGCAGCTTAGCCCCCAGGGTGTGGACCGGGGAGCTGTTTTTT.